A selection of T cell receptor beta chains follows, all from one sample in a study of cytomegalovirus exposure and HLA in healthy donors. TCRdb's table, derived via immunoSEQ multiplex PCR, lists solely in-frame clones and lacks some. In the table there are 95,000 to 100,000 clones, 70% to 80% of which are singletons. Sequencing was carried out using PBMCs. Every receptor here comes from a female donor in good health and CMV-seronegative. Each CDR3 is given with its conserved first and last residue. Fields, in order: V gene, J gene, D gene, clone size, CDR3 DNA, CDR3 protein. A D gene is named only where the DNA matches it firmly. Clone size is shown for a subset of rows, as once, few, many or a class of expanded clone.

TRBV7-9	TRBJ2-1	TRBD2	few	TGTGCCAGCAGCTTATACACTAGCGACTACAATGAGCAGTTCTTC	CASSLYTSDYNEQFF
TRBV9	TRBJ2-4	-	once	TGTGCCAGCACCGGTTCCAAAAACATTCAGTACTTC	CASTGSKNIQYF
TRBV27	TRBJ1-3	-	-	TGTGCCAGCAGGCCCGGGTCCCCCTCTGGAAACACCATATATTTT	CASRPGSPSGNTIYF
TRBV11-3	TRBJ1-1	-	-	TGTGCCAGCAGCCTACAGACCAACACTGAAGCTTTCTTT	CASSLQTNTEAFF
TRBV2	TRBJ1-5	TRBD1	-	TGTGCCAGCAGACCGACAGGGGTTAACAATCAGCCCCAGCATTTT	CASRPTGVNNQPQHF
TRBV29-1	TRBJ1-1	-	-	TGCAGCGTTGCAAAGTGGACAGAGAACACTGAAGCTTTCTTT	CSVAKWTENTEAFF
TRBV9	TRBJ2-3	-	-	TGTGCCAGCAGCGTAGCCGGGAAAGGAGGCACAGATACGCAGTATTTT	CASSVAGKGGTDTQYF
TRBV19	TRBJ1-2	-	-	TGTGCCAGTAGTGCTCAGGGCGCAGCTAACTATGGCTACACCTTC	CASSAQGAANYGYTF
TRBV5-1	TRBJ2-5	TRBD1	-	TGCGCCAGCAGCCTAAACACAGGGGCGGGAGAGACCCAGTACTTC	CASSLNTGAGETQYF
TRBV19	TRBJ2-6	-	-	TGTGCCAGTAATTTTGGCCCCCCCTCTGGGGCCAACGTCCTGACTTTC	CASNFGPPSGANVLTF
TRBV9	TRBJ2-7	TRBD2	-	TGTGCCAGCAGCGTAGCTGCGGGAGTCTCCTACGAGCAGTACTTC	CASSVAAGVSYEQYF
TRBV27	TRBJ1-6	TRBD1	few	TGTGCCACTAAAGACACCGGGACAGGGGTGGGTTCACCCCTCCACTTT	CATKDTGTGVGSPLHF
TRBV7-8	TRBJ1-2	-	-	TGTGCCAGCAGCTTGCGAACCGACGCAGGAGGCTACACCTTC	CASSLRTDAGGYTF
TRBV11-3	TRBJ1-1	-	-	TGTGCCAGCAGCCTTGGTCGGGGGGAGACTGAAGCTTTCTTT	CASSLGRGETEAFF
TRBV27	TRBJ2-1	TRBD2	-	TGTGCCAGCAGTTCATACCGTAGCGGGCGCCCCTACAATGAGCAGTTCTTC	CASSSYRSGRPYNEQFF
TRBV13	TRBJ1-6	-	-	TGTGCCAGCAGCTCCCAGGGGTTTGATAATTCACCCCTCCACTTT	CASSSQGFDNSPLHF
TRBV7-2	TRBJ2-3	TRBD2	-	TGTGCCAGCAGCTTAGCGGGAGGGCTAGGGAATACGCAGTATTTT	CASSLAGGLGNTQYF
TRBV5-4	TRBJ2-1	TRBD2	-	TGTGCCAGCAGCCCCAGGGCCACTAGCGGCCACAATGAGCAGTTCTTC	CASSPRATSGHNEQFF
TRBV10-3	TRBJ1-3	-	few	TGTGCCATCAGTGATTGGGGACTCACCTCTGGAAACACCATATATTTT	CAISDWGLTSGNTIYF
TRBV10-1	TRBJ2-1	-	few	TGCGCCAGCAGCCGGACAGATCACAATGAGCAGTTCTTC	CASSRTDHNEQFF
TRBV7-3	TRBJ2-1	TRBD2	-	TGTGCCAGCAGCTCCGGACTAGCGGGAGATGGGGATGAGCAGTTCTTC	CASSSGLAGDGDEQFF
TRBV2	TRBJ2-7	-	-	TGTGCCAGCAGTGAGAACGCGGGTTCCTACGAGCAGTACTTC	CASSENAGSYEQYF
TRBV7-9	TRBJ1-2	-	-	TGTGCCAGCAGCTCCCGGGACGGCGGGGTAGATGGCTACACCTTC	CASSSRDGGVDGYTF
TRBV5-1	TRBJ2-7	TRBD2	-	TGCGCCAGTAGCTTTTTTGGCGGGAGTGGAAACGAGCAGTACTTC	CASSFFGGSGNEQYF
TRBV7-3	TRBJ2-5	-	few	TGTGCCAGCAGCTTAAAAGGCGCAGGGGTTGAGACCCAGTACTTC	CASSLKGAGVETQYF
TRBV2	TRBJ1-1	-	-	TGTGCCAGCAGCGTACAGGGAGGGACTGAAGCTTTCTTT	CASSVQGGTEAFF
TRBV5-1	TRBJ2-7	-	few	TGCGCCAGCAGCTTGGATACAGGGCCCCTAGGGCAGTACTTC	CASSLDTGPLGQYF
TRBV6-5	TRBJ2-7	-	-	TGTGCCAGCAGCGGGAACCGTAATTCCTACGAGCAGTACTTC	CASSGNRNSYEQYF
TRBV19	TRBJ1-5	-	once	TGTGCCAGTAGTATATTTCTAGGGGTCAGTGCCAATCAGCCCCAGCATTTT	CASSIFLGVSANQPQHF
TRBV18	TRBJ2-6	-	-	TGTGCCAGCTCACCACAAGGGGGAGCTGGGGCCAACGTCCTGACTTTC	CASSPQGGAGANVLTF
TRBV5-6	TRBJ1-2	-	-	TGTGCCAGCAGGGTGCCTAAGTATGGCTACACCTTC	CASRVPKYGYTF
TRBV7-9	TRBJ1-1	-	few	TGTGCCAGCAGCTTGACAGGGAACACTGAAGCTTTCTTT	CASSLTGNTEAFF
TRBV15	TRBJ1-5	-	-	TGTGCCACCAGCAGAGATTTAGGGAGAGGCAATCAGCCCCAGCATTTT	CATSRDLGRGNQPQHF
TRBV27	TRBJ1-1	TRBD1	-	TGTGCCAGCAGTTCAAGACAGGGGGCTCGGGCTGAAGCTTTCTTT	CASSSRQGARAEAFF
TRBV7-2	TRBJ2-3	TRBD1	-	TGTGCCAGCAGCTTAGGGGGACAGGGTTCAGATACGCAGTATTTT	CASSLGGQGSDTQYF
TRBV10-1	TRBJ2-6	TRBD1	once	TGCGCCAACACGGGACAGCGGCGCTCTGGGGCCAACGTCCTGACTTTC	CANTGQRRSGANVLTF